This entry features one TCR beta chain sequence. This clone was found once. The clone's antigen remains unknown. No base qualities exist here, and no much larger clone lies one base off it. Whole blood was collected in K2EDTA tubes by collaborating institutions according to the institutions' own protocols. Collaborator samples were shipped for TCRbeta analysis as frozen whole blood, isolated PBMCs, or DNA extracted from either sample type. The sample comes from a study of blood T cell repertoires in COVID-19 (dated by TCRdb to the early 2020s). Study-level background: Samples covering the acute and convalescent phases of COVID-19 were provided by collaborators in the United States, Italy and Spain. The prospective study material was composed of cDNA or gDNA derived from T cells, B-cell-depleted T cells, or PBMCs. Subjects who had been exposed to COVID-19, were actively infected with it, or had recovered from it provided the deeply sampled blood TCRbeta repertoires that made up the dataset. The repertoires were released in a freely available public database meant as a resource for research on the immune response to SARS-CoV-2. Samples were obtained from the ongoing ImmuneRACE study (first 160 participants) and from some 1,300 subjects provided by 6 global collaborators. The sample metadata nearly always contained a de-identified subject ID, COVID-19 status, age in years and sex. HLA class I and class II types, where available, came from metadata supplied by the sample provider rather than from assay-based typing.

The immunoSEQ Assay, a bias-controlled multiplex PCR, was used to amplify TCRbeta CDR3 regions from genomic DNA. For the original study's pipeline: Within the assay, amplification of reference gene primers was used to estimate how many nucleated cells each sample contained. To quantify the absolute abundance of each unique TCRbeta CDR3 rearrangement, sequence reads were collapsed and filtered. For each sample, productive Simpson clonality was calculated by taking the square root of Simpson's diversity index across productive rearrangements. Held by TCRdb, this immuneACCESS table contains in-frame sequences only and omits some clones. Under half of the omission traces to an unresolved V gene where checked; the cause of the rest is unknown. V and J calls and clone size are those listed in that table; D and trimming were worked out from the DNA. The sample profile shows about 13,000 clones; approximately 90% of them were found once. The ten largest clones take up around 15% of the sample.

The paper's findings and limits, for the study overall: The quantity of clinical and demographic metadata differed by source and by participant and was supplied without curation.

From a lookup of the germline V gene, CDR1 and CDR2 are LGHNA and YSLEER. Including cysteine and phenylalanine, the CDR3 has 17 amino acids. The kept DNA is CDR3 alone, 51 bases in frame from the first base. The V and J ends are trimmed by 0 bases and 1 base, leaving 12 bases between them. What was sequenced was peripheral blood. The sequence derives from a human donor in a cohort sampled during active COVID-19. The chain uses TRBV4-3 and TRBJ2-2; the D gene is perhaps TRBD1, from 6 matching bases. CDR3 loop: CASSQDEQGQNTGELFF. The DNA is TGCGCCAGCAGCCAAGATGAGCAGGGACAGAACACCGGGGAGCTGTTTTTT.